This T cell receptor beta chain was captured in a study of early stage breast cancer tumors. Study at large: ER+/PR+/HER2- status applied to about 70% of the 16 invasive breast tumors.

About 20-55 mg of tumor tissue was diced per sample. The CDR3 has 12 amino acids. Per the germline V gene, CDR1 is MNHNY and CDR2 is SVGAGI (reference sequence). The V and J ends lost 6 bases and 7 bases respectively, with 12 bases between them. Produced via immunoSEQ multiplex PCR; TCRdb's table is partial and in-frame only. The sample consists of 9,000 to 10,000 clones, 64% of them appearing once. The chain links TRBV6-6 to TRBJ1-1; a possible D gene is TRBD1 (6 bases). The material sequenced was breast tumor tissue. This TCR derives from a person aged 55-75 years with breast cancer. This CDR3 reads CASSPGQLEAFF. CDR3 coding DNA: TGTGCCAGCAGCCCCGGACAGCTTGAAGCTTTCTTT.